The present TCR beta chain was sequenced within a study of blood T cell repertoires in COVID-19. About the study: Acute-phase and convalescent COVID-19 samples originated in the United States, Italy and Spain. T cells, B-cell-depleted T cells, or PBMCs provided the cDNA or gDNA that served as material.

Original data processing: By means of reference gene primer amplification, nucleated cell counts were estimated. Clones were sequenced by immunoSEQ multiplex PCR, and TCRdb holds only the in-frame ones, with some missing. V and J calls and clone size come straight from that table; D and trimming were deduced from the DNA. Of approximately 92,000 clones in the sample, around 84% were seen once. A word on this clone: Other DNA sequences in the same sample also yield this CDR3.

The source material was peripheral blood. The source of this sequence is a woman aged 60 to 75 in a cohort sampled during active or convalescent COVID-19.

DNA for the CDR3: TGTGCCAGCCGACTAGCGGGGGGATTGGGGGAGACCCAGTACTTC. This gives the protein CASRLAGGLGETQYF. The chain uses TRBV27 and TRBJ2-5, with 13 bases lining up with TRBD2. This CDR3 region has 15 residues. Germline CDR1 MNHEY, CDR2 SMNVEV (reference sequence). V gave up 8 bases and J gave up 5 bases; unmatched junction bases: 8.